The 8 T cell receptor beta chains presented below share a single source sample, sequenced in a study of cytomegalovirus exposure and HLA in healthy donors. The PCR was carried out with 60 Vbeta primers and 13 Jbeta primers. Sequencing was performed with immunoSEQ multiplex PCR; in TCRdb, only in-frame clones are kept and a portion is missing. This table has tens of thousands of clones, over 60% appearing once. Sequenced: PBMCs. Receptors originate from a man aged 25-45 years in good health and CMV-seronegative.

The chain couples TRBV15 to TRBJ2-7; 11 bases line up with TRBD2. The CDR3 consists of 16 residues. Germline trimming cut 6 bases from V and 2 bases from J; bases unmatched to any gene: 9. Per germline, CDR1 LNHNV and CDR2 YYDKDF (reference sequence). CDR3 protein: CATRASGRLGPYEQYF. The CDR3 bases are TGTGCCACCAGGGCTAGCGGGAGGCTTGGGCCCTACGAGCAGTACTTC.

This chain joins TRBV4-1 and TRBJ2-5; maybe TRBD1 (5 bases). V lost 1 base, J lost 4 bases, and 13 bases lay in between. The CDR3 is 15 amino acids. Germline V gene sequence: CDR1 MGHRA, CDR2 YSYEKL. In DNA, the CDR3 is TGCGCCAGCAGCCAAGTCTCAGGGTCTCGAGAGACCCAGTACTTC. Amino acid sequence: CASSQVSGSRETQYF.

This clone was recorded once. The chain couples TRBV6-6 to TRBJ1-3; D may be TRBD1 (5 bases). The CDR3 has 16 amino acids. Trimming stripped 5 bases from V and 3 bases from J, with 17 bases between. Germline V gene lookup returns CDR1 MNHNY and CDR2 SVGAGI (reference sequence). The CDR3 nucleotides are TGTGCCAGCAGTCACACGCAGGGCGTCGATGGAAACACCATATATTTT. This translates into CASSHTQGVDGNTIYF.

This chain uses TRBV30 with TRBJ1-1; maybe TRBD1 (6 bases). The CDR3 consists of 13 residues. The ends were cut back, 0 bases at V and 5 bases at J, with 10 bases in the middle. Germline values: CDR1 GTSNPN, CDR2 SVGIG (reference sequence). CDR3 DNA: TGTGCCTGGAGTGTAACAGGGAGAACTGAAGCTTTCTTT. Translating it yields CAWSVTGRTEAFF. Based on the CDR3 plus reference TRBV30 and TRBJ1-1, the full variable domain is SQTIHQWPATLVQPVGSPLSLECTVEGTSNPNLYWYRQAAGRGLQLLFYSVGIGQISSEVPQNLSASRPQDRQFILSSKKLLLSDSGFYLCAWSVTGRTEAFFGQGTRLTVV.

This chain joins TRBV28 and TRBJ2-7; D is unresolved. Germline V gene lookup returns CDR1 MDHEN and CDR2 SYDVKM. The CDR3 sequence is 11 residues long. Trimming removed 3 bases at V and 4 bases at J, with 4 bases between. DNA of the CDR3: TGTGCCAGCAGTTTCCGGTACGAGCAGTACTTC. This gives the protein CASSFRYEQYF.

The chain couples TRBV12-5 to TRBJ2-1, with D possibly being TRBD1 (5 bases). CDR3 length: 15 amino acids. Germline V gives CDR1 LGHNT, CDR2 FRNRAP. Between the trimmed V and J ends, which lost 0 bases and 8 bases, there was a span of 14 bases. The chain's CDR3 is CASGLVTGGRDEQFF. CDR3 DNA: TGTGCTAGTGGTTTGGTTACAGGTGGAAGGGATGAGCAGTTCTTC.

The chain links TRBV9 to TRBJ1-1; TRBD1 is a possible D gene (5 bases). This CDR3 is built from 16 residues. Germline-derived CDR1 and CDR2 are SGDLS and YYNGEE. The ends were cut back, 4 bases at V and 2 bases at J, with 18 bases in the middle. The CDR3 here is CASSPHMAGGNTEAFF. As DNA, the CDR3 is TGTGCCAGCAGCCCCCACATGGCGGGGGGAAACACTGAAGCTTTCTTT.

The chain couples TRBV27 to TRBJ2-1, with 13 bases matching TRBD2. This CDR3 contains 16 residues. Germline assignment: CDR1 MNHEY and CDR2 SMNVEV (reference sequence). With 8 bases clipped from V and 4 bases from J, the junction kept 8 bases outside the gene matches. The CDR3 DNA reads TGTGCCAGCCCTCTCGAGACTAGCGGGGGGTACAATGAGCAGTTCTTC. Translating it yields CASPLETSGGYNEQFF.